This paragraph reports one T cell receptor beta chain. In the original analysis: Reference gene primers were amplified, and this amplification served to estimate nucleated cell counts. Assay used: immunoSEQ multiplex PCR; TCRdb lists only in-frame clones, some missing. V, J and clone size are those of that table, while D and trimming were read from the DNA. The data show 150,000 to 200,000 clones, 78% seen once. The data were obtained in a study of blood T cell repertoires in COVID-19. This CDR3 is built from 12 residues. CDR1 is KGHSH, CDR2 LQKENI, per germline. Trimming stripped 2 bases from V and 8 bases from J, with 7 bases between.

Sequenced input: peripheral blood. This sequence was found in a woman aged 80 or over with active or convalescent COVID-19. V is TRBV18 and J is TRBJ2-4; a possible D gene is TRBD2 (5 bases). The CDR3 DNA reads TGTGCCAGCTCACCAGGGAGCGACATTCAGTACTTC. Its translation: CASSPGSDIQYF.